The entry below describes one T cell receptor (beta chain). Its target is unknown. Trimming left V 3 bases short and J 2 bases short, with 8 bases between. Germline V gene sequence: CDR1 SQVTM, CDR2 ANQGSEA. This CDR3 region has 14 residues. Every TCR beta cDNA library bore unique molecular identifiers. T cells numbering about 0.95 to 10 million gave rise to 450,000 to 550,000 cDNA molecules. One entry per CDR3 protein, called by TCRdb with MiXCR from the PCR reads. The sample consists of hundreds of thousands of distinct CDR3 sequences, roughly 50% of them appearing once. The data derive from a study of post-analysis software for immune sequencing data. Notes on the study in general: TRBV5-6, TRBV5-1 and TRBV20-1 belonged to a set of roughly 5 TRBV segments that were more frequent in patients than controls. Controls' normalized Chao1 diversity significantly exceeded that of multiple sclerosis patients.

The chain combines TRBV29-1 with TRBJ2-6, with D perhaps being TRBD1 or TRBD2 (5 bases each). The receptor comes from a girl aged 10-17 years with multiple sclerosis. Sequencing was performed on blood. CDR3 amino acids: CSVEGETGANVLTF. CDR3 DNA: TGCAGCGTTGAGGGGGAGACTGGGGCCAACGTCCTGACTTTC. The complete variable domain, with remaining parts taken from reference TRBV29-1 and TRBJ2-6, reads SAVISQKPSRDICQRGTSLTIQCQVDSQVTMMFWYRQQPGQSLTLIATANQGSEATYESGFVIDKFPISRPNLTFSTLTVSNMSPEDSSIYLCSVEGETGANVLTFGAGSRLTVL.